Below are 30 T cell receptor beta chains sequenced from a single sample in a study of identical twins. MiXCR, applied by TCRdb to the 5' RACE reads, yields one record per CDR3 protein. The sample has approximately 700,000 distinct CDR3 sequences; roughly 6% are singletons. The material sequenced was naive T cells sorted from blood. The source of these receptors is a man between 18 and 35 years old in good health.

This clonotype was detected many times. J is TRBJ2-1 and V is TRBV7-9, with 10 positions matching TRBD2. Germline CDR1 is SEHNR and CDR2 is FQNEAQ (reference sequence). CDR3 size: 17 residues. With V trimmed by 8 bases and J by 1 base, 11 bases remained unmatched. The CDR3 loop reads CASSRAALAGSYNEQFF. The CDR3 DNA reads as TGTGCCAGCTCACGGGCCGCACTAGCGGGATCCTACAATGAGCAGTTCTTC.

Many counts were recorded for this clonotype. The gene calls are TRBV15 and TRBJ2-1, with TRBD2 matching 9 bases. CDR1 LNHNV and CDR2 YYDKDF come from the germline V gene (reference sequence). CDR3 length equals 19 residues. Trimming removed 2 bases from V and 9 bases from J; junction bases left unmatched: 20. The CDR3 loop is CATSRRRGGPRNPKSEQFF. The DNA of the CDR3 is TGTGCCACCAGCAGACGGCGGGGGGGACCCCGTAACCCGAAATCTGAGCAGTTCTTC.

The V gene is TRBV5-1, the J gene TRBJ1-1; 7 bases line up with TRBD1. This CDR3 is built from 14 residues. V lost 3 bases and J lost 11; bases outside the gene matches: 13. CDR1 is SGHRS, CDR2 YFSETQ, per germline. CDR3 nucleotide sequence: TGCGCCAGCAGCTCAGGGGGGGCAGGGATGTTGGCTTTCTTT. Translating it yields CASSSGGAGMLAFF.

The chain joins TRBV28 to TRBJ2-7; 10 bases match TRBD2. This CDR3 contains 16 residues. V trimming: 1 base; J trimming: 4 bases; junction bases outside the gene matches: 7. CDR1 and CDR2 (germline): MDHEN, SYDVKM. CDR3 sequence reads: CASSLFGSGRSYEQYF. The CDR3 region has the DNA TGTGCCAGCAGTTTATTTGGTAGCGGGAGGTCTTACGAGCAGTACTTC.

Ten or more counts support this clonotype. The chain links TRBV29-1 to TRBJ2-1; D is undetermined. Germline CDR1 and CDR2: SQVTM and ANQGSEA. The germline V and J ends were trimmed by 6 bases and 0 bases, with 12 bases remaining between them. The length of the CDR3 is 14 residues. CDR3 sequence: CSVSRSSSYNEQFF. Here the CDR3 DNA reads TGCAGCGTGAGTCGTTCGAGCTCCTACAATGAGCAGTTCTTC.

The CDR3 reads CASTTVLTGELFF. DNA for the CDR3: TGTGCCAGCACTACAGTCCTCACCGGGGAGCTGTTTTTT. The rearrangement uses TRBV27 and TRBJ2-2; no reliable D call. The CDR3 has 13 residues. The germline V and J ends were trimmed by 7 bases and 4 bases, with 10 bases remaining between them. Germline values: CDR1 MNHEY, CDR2 SMNVEV (reference sequence).

This clonotype was picked up many times. DNA for the CDR3: TGCGCCAGCAGCTTGGATTGGTCTAGCGGGTACACAGATACGCAGTATTTT. Translation: CASSLDWSSGYTDTQYF. The genes are TRBV5-1 and TRBJ2-3; 8 bases line up with TRBD2. Trimming cost V 0 bases and J 2 bases; bases outside gene matches: 8. From germline, CDR1 is SGHRS and CDR2 YFSETQ. CDR3 length equals 17 residues.

This clonotype was recorded at least ten times. This rearrangement joins TRBV24-1 to TRBJ2-3, with no clear D. Trimming left V 5 bases short and J 1 base short, with 3 bases between. The CDR3 runs 12 residues. Per germline, CDR1 KGHDR and CDR2 SFDVKD. In DNA form, the CDR3 reads TGTGCCACCAGTGTAGGCACAGATACGCAGTATTTT. It yields the protein CATSVGTDTQYF.

The V and J genes are TRBV6-1 and TRBJ2-7; TRBD2 agrees at 10 bases. Germline CDR1 and CDR2: MNHNS and SASEGT. Unmatched junction bases numbered 9, after V lost 7 bases and J lost 3 bases. The CDR3 extends over 15 amino acids. The CDR3 loop is CASKQLAGMNYEQYV. CDR3 in DNA: TGTGCCAGCAAGCAACTAGCGGGGATGAACTACGAGCAGTACGTC.

The rearrangement links TRBV4-2 to TRBJ2-5; TRBD2 matches 11 bases. CDR3 size: 16 residues. CDR1 is LGHNA and CDR2 is YNFKEQ in the germline V gene. The J segment lost 3 bases and the V segment lost 0 bases, leaving 3 bases of the junction unmatched. The CDR3 reads CASSQDGTSGEETQYF. The CDR3 DNA reads TGTGCCAGCAGCCAAGATGGGACTAGCGGCGAAGAGACCCAGTACTTC.

This clonotype was observed at least ten times. The J gene is TRBJ1-1, the V gene TRBV7-8; perhaps TRBD1 as D (6 bases). This CDR3 has 16 amino acids. Trimming took off 5 bases at V and 0 bases at J, with 16 bases between the two ends. Germline lookup yields CDR1 SGHVS and CDR2 FQNEAQ. CDR3 sequence (DNA): TGTGCCAGCAGCACAGGGAGGGAGGGGATGAACACTGAAGCTTTCTTT. Protein: CASSTGREGMNTEAFF.

This clonotype was seen many times. The gene calls are TRBV28 and TRBJ1-2; D unresolved. Trimming took off 8 bases at V and 5 bases at J, with 18 bases between the two ends. Germline V gene data show CDR1 as MDHEN and CDR2 as SYDVKM. The CDR3 is made up of 14 amino acids. CDR3 sequence reads: CASFSLGAGYGYTF. The CDR3 region has the DNA TGTGCCAGCTTCTCTCTTGGAGCTGGTTATGGCTACACCTTC.

This clonotype was detected ten times or more. The V and J genes are TRBV11-2 and TRBJ1-4, with D unresolved. V shed 5 bases and J shed 0 bases, with 10 bases lying between them. The CDR3 has 15 amino acids. Germline CDR1 reads SGHAT; CDR2 reads FQNNGV. CDR3 in amino acids: CASSKNTATNEKLFF. DNA for the CDR3: TGTGCCAGCAGCAAGAACACCGCAACTAATGAAAAACTGTTTTTT.

There are a few counts of this clonotype. This chain joins TRBV12-3 or TRBV12-4 and TRBJ2-5; D unclear. V was pared by 4 bases and J by 5 bases, with 11 bases between. The CDR3 runs to 13 residues. The CDR3 nucleotides are TGTGCCAGCAGTTCCCCCAGCCGGGAGACCCAGTACTTC. Protein: CASSSPSRETQYF.

This chain links TRBV15 with TRBJ2-3, with unresolved D. The CDR3 has 15 amino acids. The V end was cut by 3 bases, the J end by 0 bases, with 10 bases between. Germline V lookup: CDR1 LNHNV, CDR2 YYDKDF (reference sequence). The CDR3 region is CATSSGATSTDTQYF. The CDR3 bases are TGTGCCACCAGCAGTGGTGCCACTAGCACAGATACGCAGTATTTT.

This clonotype was detected ten times or more. This chain connects TRBV27 to TRBJ2-1; no reliable D call. The ends were cut back, 5 bases at V and 9 bases at J, with 14 bases in the middle. The CDR3 covers 13 residues. Per germline, CDR1 MNHEY and CDR2 SMNVEV (reference sequence). CDR3: CASSTYEVGEQFF. The CDR3 bases are TGTGCCAGCAGTACTTACGAGGTTGGTGAGCAGTTCTTC.

The CDR3 loop is CASSFPGQGGEQYF. CDR3 nucleotide sequence: TGCGCCAGCAGCTTCCCGGGACAGGGGGGCGAGCAGTACTTC. The rearrangement uses TRBV5-1 and TRBJ2-7; 11 bases align to TRBD1. The CDR3 has 14 amino acids. CDR1 is SGHRS and CDR2 is YFSETQ in the germline V gene. V shed 2 bases and J 6 bases; nucleotides not matched to a gene: 4.

This clonotype was seen more than once but under ten times. This sequence joins TRBV13 and TRBJ2-1; TRBD2 matches at 8 bases. Trimming cost V 5 bases and J 8 bases; bases outside gene matches: 5. This CDR3 contains 13 residues. Germline CDR1 is PRHDT and CDR2 is FYEKMQ (reference sequence). CDR3 in amino acids: CASSLEAGDEQFF. CDR3 in DNA: TGTGCCAGCAGCCTAGAAGCGGGAGATGAGCAGTTCTTC.

The chain links TRBV7-9 to TRBJ2-6; weak D call: TRBD2 (6 bases). Germline CDR1 reads SEHNR; CDR2 reads FQNEAQ (reference sequence). CDR3 size: 15 residues. V shed 2 bases and J shed 2 bases, with 7 bases lying between them. The CDR3 sequence: CASSLWGAGANVLTF. Here the CDR3 DNA reads TGTGCCAGCAGCTTATGGGGGGCTGGGGCCAACGTCCTGACTTTC. Drawing the rest from reference TRBV7-9 and TRBJ2-6, the complete variable domain is DTGVSQNPRHKITKRGQNVTFRCDPISEHNRLYWYRQTLGQGPEFLTYFQNEAQLEKSRLLSDRFSAERPKGSFSTLEIQRTEQGDSAMYLCASSLWGAGANVLTFGAGSRLTVL.

This clonotype has just a few counts. The chain uses TRBV12-3 or TRBV12-4 and TRBJ1-2, with 7 bases matching TRBD1. The CDR3 consists of 13 residues. With V trimmed by 9 bases and J by 2 bases, 6 bases remained unmatched. CDR3 sequence (DNA): TGTGCCAGTGCAGGGGGGCGGAACTATGGCTACACCTTC. The encoded protein is CASAGGRNYGYTF.

The rearrangement uses TRBV11-1 and TRBJ2-5; TRBD2 might be the D (8 bases). The germline V and J ends were trimmed by 10 bases and 2 bases, with 32 bases remaining between them. CDR3 size: 19 residues. Looked up from germline, CDR1 is SGHAT and CDR2 is FQDESV (reference sequence). The CDR3 region is CAIISTRTGLAGSQETQYF. The CDR3 DNA sequence: TGTGCCATCATTTCTACCCGGACAGGATTAGCGGGATCACAAGAGACCCAGTACTTC.

At least ten counts were recorded for this clonotype. The chain joins TRBV12-3 or TRBV12-4 to TRBJ2-1, with 9 bases that match TRBD1. V dropped 4 bases and J dropped 9; count of bases not matched to a gene: 10. The CDR3 sequence is 15 residues long. CDR3: CASSYKQGAQGEQFF. DNA for the CDR3: TGTGCCAGCAGTTATAAACAGGGGGCGCAGGGTGAGCAGTTCTTC.

This clonotype was counted ten times or more. The rearrangement uses TRBV10-3 and TRBJ1-2; no clear D. Germline CDR1 reads ENHRY; CDR2 reads SYGVKD. Trimming removed 2 bases from V and 10 bases from J, with 14 bases in between. The CDR3 is 13 residues long. CDR3: CAISERTMEDYTF. The CDR3 DNA follows: TGTGCCATCAGTGAGAGGACGATGGAGGACTACACCTTC.

This clonotype was counted ten times or more. The rearrangement links TRBV12-3 or TRBV12-4 to TRBJ1-3; D remains ambiguous. This CDR3 is built from 13 residues. V dropped 7 bases and J dropped 6 bases, with 13 bases sitting between them. This chain's CDR3 is CASTLPPENTIYF. Written as DNA, the CDR3 is TGTGCCAGCACCTTACCCCCCGAAAACACCATATATTTT.

This clonotype has a handful of counts. The chain carries TRBV10-3 and TRBJ2-7; D is perhaps TRBD1 (6 bases). The V gene lost 4 bases and the J gene lost 0 bases, with 13 bases spanning the gap. The germline V gene has CDR1 ENHRY and CDR2 SYGVKD. This CDR3 comprises 15 residues. This CDR3 is CAISGGTKSSYEQYF. Written as DNA, the CDR3 is TGTGCCATCAGTGGGGGGACAAAAAGCTCCTACGAGCAGTACTTC.

This clonotype was found many times. V and J are TRBV24-1 and TRBJ2-1; perhaps TRBD2 as D (6 bases). Germline loops: CDR1 KGHDR, CDR2 SFDVKD. V lost 3 bases, J lost 3 bases, and 11 bases lay in between. There are 15 residues in the CDR3. CDR3 sequence (DNA): TGTGCCACCAGTGATCCCCGACTAGACTACAATGAGCAGTTCTTC. Amino acid sequence: CATSDPRLDYNEQFF.

This clonotype was recorded many times. The genes are TRBV3-1 and TRBJ2-1; 14 positions agree with TRBD2. CDR3 length equals 17 residues. V was pared by 1 base and J by 3 bases, with 2 bases of the junction left unmatched. Looked up from germline, CDR1 is LGHDT and CDR2 is YNNKEL (reference sequence). This CDR3 reads CASSQGGTSGSYNEQFF. In DNA form, the CDR3 reads TGTGCCAGCAGCCAAGGAGGGACTAGCGGGAGCTACAATGAGCAGTTCTTC.

This clonotype has a count of ten or more. The chain joins TRBV20-1 to TRBJ2-1, with a possible D match to TRBD2 (5 bases). Germline CDR1 reads DFQATT; CDR2 reads SNEGSKA (reference sequence). Trimming pared 7 bases from V and 2 bases from J, leaving 18 bases between. This CDR3 is built from 15 residues. CDR3 DNA sequence: TGCAGTGGGGAGTATGTGGCGGGTGCCTACAATGAGCAGTTCTTC. Protein: CSGEYVAGAYNEQFF.

Many counts were recorded for this clonotype. J is TRBJ2-7 and V is TRBV12-3 or TRBV12-4; maybe TRBD1 (5 bases). V was shortened by 6 bases and J by 2 bases, with 17 bases between the two germline ends. This CDR3 is 15 amino acids long. The CDR3 here is CASRNAGAGTYEQYF. The CDR3 DNA reads as TGTGCCAGCAGGAATGCCGGTGCAGGGACCTACGAGCAGTACTTC.

The V gene is TRBV13, the J gene TRBJ2-5; D perhaps matches TRBD1 (5 bases). V was trimmed by 8 bases and J by 2 bases, leaving 12 bases between them. CDR1 is PRHDT and CDR2 is FYEKMQ in the germline V gene (reference sequence). This CDR3 has 13 residues. In DNA, the CDR3 is TGTGCCAGCGGAGACAGAAATCAAGAGACCCAGTACTTC. Translated: CASGDRNQETQYF.